This T cell receptor (beta chain) originates from a study of blood T cell repertoires in COVID-19. About the research overall: There were acute and convalescent COVID-19 samples, and they came from the United States, Italy and Spain.

In regard to this clone: This CDR3 is also generated by other DNA sequences in the sample.

In the original processing: Nucleated cell number was recorded as an estimate derived from reference gene primer amplification. Repertoires were generated with immunoSEQ multiplex PCR, while TCRdb's copy carries only in-frame clones and drops some. V and J calls and clone size are as listed in that table; D and trimming were resolved from the DNA. The profile shows around 270,000 clones, less than 90% of them singletons. The J segment lost 4 bases and the V segment lost 3 bases, leaving 0 bases of the junction unmatched. Germline lookup yields CDR1 MDHEN and CDR2 SYDVKM. This CDR3 has 13 amino acids.

This clonotype was sampled from a woman in her thirties or forties who had recovered from COVID-19. The sequenced sample consisted of peripheral blood. The chain has TRBV28 and TRBJ1-2; 9 bases line up with TRBD1. The CDR3 protein is CASSLGQGYGYTF. DNA for the CDR3: TGTGCCAGCAGTTTGGGACAGGGCTATGGCTACACCTTC.